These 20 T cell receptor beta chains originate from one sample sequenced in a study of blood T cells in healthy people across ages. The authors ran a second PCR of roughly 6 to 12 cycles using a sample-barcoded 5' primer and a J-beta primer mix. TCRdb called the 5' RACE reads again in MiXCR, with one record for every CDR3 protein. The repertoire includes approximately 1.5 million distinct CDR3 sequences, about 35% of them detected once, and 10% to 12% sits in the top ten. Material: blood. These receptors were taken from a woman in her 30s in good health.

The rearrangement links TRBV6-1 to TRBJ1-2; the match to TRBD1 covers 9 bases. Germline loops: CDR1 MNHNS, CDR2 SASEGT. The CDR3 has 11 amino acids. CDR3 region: CALQGAGGYTF. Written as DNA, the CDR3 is TGTGCTCTACAGGGGGCTGGGGGCTACACCTTC.

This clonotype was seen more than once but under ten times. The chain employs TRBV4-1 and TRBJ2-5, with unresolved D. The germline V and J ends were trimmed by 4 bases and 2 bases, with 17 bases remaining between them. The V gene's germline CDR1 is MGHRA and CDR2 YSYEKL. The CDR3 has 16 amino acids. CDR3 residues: CASSRSVIAAQETQYF. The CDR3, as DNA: TGCGCCAGCAGCCGAAGTGTAATAGCCGCGCAAGAGACCCAGTACTTC.

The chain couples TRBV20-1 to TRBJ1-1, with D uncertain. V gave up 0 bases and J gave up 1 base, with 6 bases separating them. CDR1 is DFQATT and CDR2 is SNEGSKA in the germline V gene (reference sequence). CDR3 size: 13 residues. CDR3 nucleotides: TGCAGTGCTAGAGATGAGGGGAACACTGAAGCTTTCTTT. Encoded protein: CSARDEGNTEAFF.

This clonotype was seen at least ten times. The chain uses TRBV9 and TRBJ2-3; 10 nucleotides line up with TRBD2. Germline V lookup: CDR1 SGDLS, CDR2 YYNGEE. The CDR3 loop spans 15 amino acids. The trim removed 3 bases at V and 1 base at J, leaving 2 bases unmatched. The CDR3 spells CASSALAGGTDTQYF. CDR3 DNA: TGTGCCAGCAGCGCTCTAGCGGGGGGCACAGATACGCAGTATTTT.

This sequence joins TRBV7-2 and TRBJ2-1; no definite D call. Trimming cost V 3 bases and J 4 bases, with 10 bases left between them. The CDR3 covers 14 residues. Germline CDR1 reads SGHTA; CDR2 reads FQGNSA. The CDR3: CASSFPLGYNEQFF. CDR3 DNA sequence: TGTGCCAGCAGCTTCCCCTTAGGGTACAATGAGCAGTTCTTC.

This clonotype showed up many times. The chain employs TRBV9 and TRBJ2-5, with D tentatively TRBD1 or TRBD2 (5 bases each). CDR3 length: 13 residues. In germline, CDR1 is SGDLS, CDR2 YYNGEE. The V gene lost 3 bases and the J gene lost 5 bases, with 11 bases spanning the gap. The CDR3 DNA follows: TGTGCCAGCAGCGAAGGGACCCAGGAGACCCAGTACTTC. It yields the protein CASSEGTQETQYF.

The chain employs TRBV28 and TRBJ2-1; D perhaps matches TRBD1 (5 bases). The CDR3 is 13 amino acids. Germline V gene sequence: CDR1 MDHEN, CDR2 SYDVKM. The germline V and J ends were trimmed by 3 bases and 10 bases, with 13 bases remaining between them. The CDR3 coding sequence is TGTGCCAGCAGTTTCAGGGCCAACGGGGAGCAGTTCTTC. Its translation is CASSFRANGEQFF.

Here the CDR3 reads CASSPRSGGSYGYTF. DNA for the CDR3: TGTGCCAGCAGCCCGCGTTCGGGGGGGAGCTATGGCTACACCTTC. The chain recombines TRBV7-9 with TRBJ1-2, with D possibly matching TRBD1 (5 bases). V shed 5 bases and J shed 4 bases, with 17 bases lying between them. Germline lookup yields CDR1 SEHNR and CDR2 FQNEAQ (reference sequence). The CDR3 extends over 15 amino acids.

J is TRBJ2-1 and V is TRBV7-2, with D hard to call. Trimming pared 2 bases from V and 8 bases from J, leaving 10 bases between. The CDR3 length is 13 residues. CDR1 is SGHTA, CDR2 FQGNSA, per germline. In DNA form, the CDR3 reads TGTGCCAGCAGCTTATACGCGGACGATGAGCAGTTCTTC. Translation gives CASSLYADDEQFF.

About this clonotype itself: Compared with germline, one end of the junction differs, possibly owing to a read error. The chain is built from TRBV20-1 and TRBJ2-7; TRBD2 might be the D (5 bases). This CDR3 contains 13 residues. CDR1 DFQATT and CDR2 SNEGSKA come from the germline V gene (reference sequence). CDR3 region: CSAKARDTYGQYF. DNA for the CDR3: TGCAGTGCCAAAGCGAGGGATACCTACGGGCAGTACTTC.

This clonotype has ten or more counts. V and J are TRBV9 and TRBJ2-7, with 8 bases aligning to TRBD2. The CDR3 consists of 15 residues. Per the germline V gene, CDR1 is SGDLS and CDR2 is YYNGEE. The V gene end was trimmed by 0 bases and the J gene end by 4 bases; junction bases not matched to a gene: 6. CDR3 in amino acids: CASSVGGGGMYEQYF. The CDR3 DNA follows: TGTGCCAGCAGCGTAGGAGGCGGGGGGATGTACGAGCAGTACTTC.

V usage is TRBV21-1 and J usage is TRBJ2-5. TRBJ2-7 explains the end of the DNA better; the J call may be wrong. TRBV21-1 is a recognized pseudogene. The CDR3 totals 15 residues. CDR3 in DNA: TGTGCCAGCAGCAAAAACGGGCATCTAAGCTACGAGCAGTACTTC. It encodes CASSKNGHLSYEQYF.

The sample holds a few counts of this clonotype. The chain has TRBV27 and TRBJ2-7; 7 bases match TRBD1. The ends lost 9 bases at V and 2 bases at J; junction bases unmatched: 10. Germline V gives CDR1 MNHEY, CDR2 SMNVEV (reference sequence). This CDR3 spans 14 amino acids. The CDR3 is CASHKGGLTYEQYF. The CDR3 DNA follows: TGTGCCAGTCATAAAGGGGGCCTGACCTACGAGCAGTACTTC.

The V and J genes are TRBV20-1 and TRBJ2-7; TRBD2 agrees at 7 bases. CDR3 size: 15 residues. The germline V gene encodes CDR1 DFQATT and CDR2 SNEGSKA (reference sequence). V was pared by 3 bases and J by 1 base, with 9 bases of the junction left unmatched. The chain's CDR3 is CSASLASGLSYEQYF. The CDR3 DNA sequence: TGCAGTGCTAGTTTGGCTAGCGGACTATCCTACGAGCAGTACTTC.

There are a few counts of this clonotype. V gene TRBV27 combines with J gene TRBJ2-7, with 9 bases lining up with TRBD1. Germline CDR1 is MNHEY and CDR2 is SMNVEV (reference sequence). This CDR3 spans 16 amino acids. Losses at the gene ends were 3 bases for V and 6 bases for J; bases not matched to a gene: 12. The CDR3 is CASSFRPGQGSREQYF. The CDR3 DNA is TGTGCCAGCAGTTTTCGCCCGGGACAGGGCAGTCGCGAGCAGTACTTC.

Here the CDR3 reads CASSSGQNYNYGYTF. CDR3 nucleotides: TGTGCCAGCAGTTCGGGACAGAACTATAACTATGGCTACACCTTC. The chain combines TRBV6-6 with TRBJ1-2; 7 bases match TRBD1. J was trimmed by 1 base and V by 4 bases; bases with no gene match: 6. Germline loops: CDR1 MNHNY, CDR2 SVGAGI (reference sequence). This CDR3 comprises 15 residues.

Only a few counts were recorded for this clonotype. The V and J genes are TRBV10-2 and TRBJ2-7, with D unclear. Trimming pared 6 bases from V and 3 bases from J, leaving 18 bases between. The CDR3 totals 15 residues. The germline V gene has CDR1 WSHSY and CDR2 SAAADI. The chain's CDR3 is CASSPLETINYEQYF. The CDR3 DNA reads TGCGCCAGCAGCCCTCTGGAGACCATAAACTACGAGCAGTACTTC.

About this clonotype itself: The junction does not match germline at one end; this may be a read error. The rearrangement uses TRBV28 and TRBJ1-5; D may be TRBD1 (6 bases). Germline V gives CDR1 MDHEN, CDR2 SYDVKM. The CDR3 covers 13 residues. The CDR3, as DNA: TGTGCCGGCAGTTTACAGGGTGTTCCGCCCCAGCATTTT. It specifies CAGSLQGVPPQHF.

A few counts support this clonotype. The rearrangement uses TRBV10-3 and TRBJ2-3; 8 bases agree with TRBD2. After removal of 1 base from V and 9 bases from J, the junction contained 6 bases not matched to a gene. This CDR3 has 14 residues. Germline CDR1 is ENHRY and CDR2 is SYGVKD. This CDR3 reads CAISELLAGRTQYF. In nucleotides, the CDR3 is TGTGCCATCAGTGAGTTATTAGCGGGGAGGACGCAGTATTTT.

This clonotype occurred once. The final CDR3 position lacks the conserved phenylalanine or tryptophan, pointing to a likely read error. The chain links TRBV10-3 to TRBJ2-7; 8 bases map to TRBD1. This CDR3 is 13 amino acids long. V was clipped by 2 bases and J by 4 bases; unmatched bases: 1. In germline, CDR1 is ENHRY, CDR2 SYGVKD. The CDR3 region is CAISEGQGYEQYC. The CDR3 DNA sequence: TGTGCCATCAGTGAGGGACAGGGTTACGAGCAGTACTGC.